The rows below give T cell receptor beta chains drawn from one sample of a study of post-analysis software for immune sequencing data. Each CDR3 protein is one row after TCRdb ran MiXCR on the PCR reads. The sample yields some 240,000 distinct CDR3 sequences, 36% seen once. Sequencing used blood. These receptors were taken from a girl aged 5-17 years with multiple sclerosis. Each CDR3 is given with its conserved first and last residue. The D gene is left open where the match is weak. Size tells how often a clone was seen (once, few, many) or the class of an expanded clone, and some rows leave it out.

V gene	clone size	J gene	D gene	CDR3 protein	CDR3 DNA
TRBV5-1	many	TRBJ2-7	NA	CASSWAGYGEQYF	TGCGCCAGCAGCTGGGCGGGGTACGGCGAGCAGTACTTC
TRBV20-1	NA	TRBJ2-7	NA	CSARAPAYEQYF	TGCAGTGCTAGAGCCCCCGCTTACGAGCAGTACTTC
TRBV27	few	TRBJ2-5	TRBD2	CASSFLASGGDEQYF	TGTGCCAGCAGTTTCTTGGCTAGCGGGGGGGATGAGCAGTACTTC
TRBV5-1	NA	TRBJ2-3	NA	CASKTTPGDTQYF	TGCGCCAGCAAGACTACTCCGGGAGATACGCAGTATTTT
TRBV20-1	many	TRBJ2-5	TRBD2	CSATRLAGGWETQYF	TGCAGTGCTACCCGACTAGCGGGGGGGTGGGAGACCCAGTACTTC
TRBV5-1	NA	TRBJ2-7	TRBD2	CASSLALAGAYEQYF	TGCGCCAGCAGCTTGGCGCTAGCGGGGGCCTACGAGCAGTACTTC
TRBV5-1	many	TRBJ1-5	TRBD1	CASSPSGTGVLQPQHF	TGCGCCAGCAGCCCATCCGGGACAGGGGTCTTGCAGCCCCAGCATTTT
TRBV6-5	many	TRBJ1-2	TRBD1	CASSAGTGDSGYTF	TGTGCCAGCAGTGCGGGGACAGGGGACTCTGGCTACACCTTC
TRBV12-3/TRBV12-4	NA	TRBJ2-5	TRBD1	CASSAPGQGQETQYF	TGTGCCAGCAGTGCACCGGGACAGGGACAAGAGACCCAGTACTTC
TRBV5-1	NA	TRBJ1-4	NA	CASSSVQGNNEKLFF	TGCGCCAGCAGCTCAGTACAGGGTAATAATGAAAAACTGTTTTTT
TRBV20-1	NA	TRBJ2-3	NA	CSARAVTDTQYF	TGCAGTGCTAGGGCGGTCACAGATACGCAGTATTTT
TRBV29-1	many	TRBJ2-2	TRBD1	CSTRQGAETGELFF	TGCAGCACCCGCCAGGGGGCTGAAACCGGGGAGCTGTTTTTT
TRBV28	few	TRBJ2-7	NA	CASSLQPAAAEQYF	TGTGCCAGCAGTTTACAGCCGGCCGCCGCGGAGCAGTACTTC
TRBV12-5	many	TRBJ2-1	TRBD2	CASGSSSGTSYNEQFF	TGTGCTAGTGGTTCCTCAAGCGGGACGTCCTACAATGAGCAGTTCTTC
TRBV13	NA	TRBJ2-7	NA	CASSRKRPGEQYF	TGTGCCAGCAGCCGCAAACGTCCGGGGGAGCAGTACTTC